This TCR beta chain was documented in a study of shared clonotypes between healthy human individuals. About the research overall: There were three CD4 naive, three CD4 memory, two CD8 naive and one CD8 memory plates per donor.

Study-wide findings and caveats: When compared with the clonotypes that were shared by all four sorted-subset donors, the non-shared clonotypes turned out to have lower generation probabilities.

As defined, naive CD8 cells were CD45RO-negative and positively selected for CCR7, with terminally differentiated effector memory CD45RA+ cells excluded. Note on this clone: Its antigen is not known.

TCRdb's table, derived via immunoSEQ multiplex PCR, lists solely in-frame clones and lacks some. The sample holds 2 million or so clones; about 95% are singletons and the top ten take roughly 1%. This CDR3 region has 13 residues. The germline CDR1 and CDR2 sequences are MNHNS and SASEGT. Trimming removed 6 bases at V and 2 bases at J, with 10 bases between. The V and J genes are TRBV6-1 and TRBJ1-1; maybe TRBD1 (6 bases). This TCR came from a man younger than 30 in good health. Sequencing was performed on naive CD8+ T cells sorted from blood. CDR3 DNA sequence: TGTGCCAGCAGAGGGGGAAGAAACACTGAAGCTTTCTTT. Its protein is CASRGGRNTEAFF.